Each of the 3 T cell receptor beta chains below was sequenced from the same sample in a study of blood T cells in healthy people across ages. Through a sample-barcoded 5' primer and a J-beta primer mix, a second PCR was run for about 6 to 11 cycles. TCRdb used MiXCR to reprocess the 5' RACE reads, holding one entry per CDR3 protein. The table has around 700,000 distinct CDR3 sequences, approximately 25% seen once. These data were also filed under a second study, of T cells of mothers and their children.

The material sequenced was blood. The source is a boy under 18 in good health.

This clonotype was seen a few times. The chain uses TRBV7-3 and TRBJ2-7, with 7 nucleotides matching TRBD1. V lost 5 bases and J lost 6; bases outside the gene matches: 13. The CDR3 runs to 15 residues. Per germline, CDR1 SGHTA and CDR2 FQGTGA. CDR3 amino acids: CASSTTGLIGVEQYF. In nucleotides, the CDR3 is TGTGCCAGCAGCACGACAGGGCTAATCGGCGTCGAGCAGTACTTC.

This clonotype was counted a few times. The genes are TRBV4-1 and TRBJ2-1; D gene uncertain. V was pared by 0 bases and J by 0 bases, with 15 bases between. The germline CDR1 and CDR2 sequences are MGHRA and YSYEKL. The CDR3 totals 18 residues. The CDR3 DNA reads TGCGCCAGCAGCCAAGAAGGGCAGATAGAAAGCTCCTACAATGAGCAGTTCTTC. This codes for CASSQEGQIESSYNEQFF.

V is TRBV2 and J is TRBJ2-1; D may correspond to TRBD1 or TRBD2 (6 bases each). Trimming removed 8 bases at V and 9 bases at J, with 26 bases between. The CDR3 covers 16 residues. Germline V gene sequence: CDR1 SNHLY, CDR2 FYNNEI. The chain's CDR3 is CASRPLGGLAVVEQFF. The CDR3 DNA is TGTGCCAGCCGCCCTCTCGGGGGCCTAGCCGTCGTTGAGCAGTTCTTC.